The present entry profiles one T cell receptor (beta chain) with its context. The antigen remains undetermined. This entry belongs to a study of early T cells in non-severe SARS-CoV-2 infection. Study context: Sequenced material consisted of bulk RNA (from unsorted whole blood), and chains were unpaired. Study outcomes and limitations: Matching with VDJdb favored anti-spike CD8 responses (missing private and CD4 specificities).

Each cDNA molecule carried a unique molecular identifier. TCRdb called the 5' RACE reads again in MiXCR, with one record for every CDR3 protein. The table includes tens of thousands of distinct CDR3 sequences, roughly 9% detected once. The sample consisted of whole blood, taken at baseline. The TCR originated in an adult who was a healthcare worker with PCR-confirmed SARS-CoV-2 infection or an uninfected control (not recorded which).

Written as DNA, the CDR3 is TGCGCCAGCAGCGCCGGGACTAGCAGCACAGATACGCAGTATTTT. Translated, it gives CASSAGTSSTDTQYF. The chain links TRBV5-1 to TRBJ2-3; 9 nucleotides match TRBD2. The germline V gene encodes CDR1 SGHRS and CDR2 YFSETQ. This CDR3 has 15 amino acids. The V gene end was trimmed by 4 bases and the J gene end by 0 bases; junction bases not matched to a gene: 3.